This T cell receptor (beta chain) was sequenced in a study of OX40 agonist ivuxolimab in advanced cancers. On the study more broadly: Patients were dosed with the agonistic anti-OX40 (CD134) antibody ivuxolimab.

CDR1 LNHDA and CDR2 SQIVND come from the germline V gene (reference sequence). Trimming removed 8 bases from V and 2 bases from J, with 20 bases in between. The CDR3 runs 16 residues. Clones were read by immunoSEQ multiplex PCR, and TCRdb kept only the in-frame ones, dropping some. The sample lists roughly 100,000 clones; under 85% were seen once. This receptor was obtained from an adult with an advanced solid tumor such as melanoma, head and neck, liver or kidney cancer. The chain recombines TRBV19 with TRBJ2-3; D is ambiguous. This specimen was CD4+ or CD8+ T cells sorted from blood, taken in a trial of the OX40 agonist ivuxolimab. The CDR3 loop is CASSSESRVLTDTQYF. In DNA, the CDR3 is TGTGCCAGTTCCTCCGAGTCCCGGGTCCTCACAGATACGCAGTATTTT.